This T cell receptor beta chain was sequenced during a study of CD8 T cells in ankylosing spondylitis. Trimming removed 3 bases at V and 4 bases at J, with 9 bases between. Per germline, CDR1 MDHEN and CDR2 SYDVKM. The CDR3 totals 13 residues. Study-wide findings and caveats: According to the report, clones linked to the disease were significantly enriched in matched synovial fluid samples taken from ankylosing spondylitis patients. For ankylosing spondylitis blood, a TCR beta motif of 8 or 9 highly homologous variants appeared characteristic. Disease-linked clones bore a CD8+ phenotype, appearing relatively rarely in peripheral blood.

For TCR beta, libraries came from quantitative 5'-RACE with molecular barcodes. TCRdb fed the 5' RACE reads into MiXCR, producing one record per CDR3 protein. The repertoire has fewer than 400,000 distinct CDR3 sequences, about a fifth of them found once; the top ten carry about 15%. This clonotype was counted at least ten times. The antigen is unknown. Material: blood, either unsorted or a sorted T cell fraction (not recorded which). The sequence was collected from a male donor with ankylosing spondylitis. The V call is TRBV28, the J call TRBJ2-5; D might be TRBD1 (5 bases). This CDR3 is CASSLSGLETQYF. CDR3 coding DNA: TGTGCCAGCAGTTTGTCAGGGCTAGAGACCCAGTACTTC.